A selection of T cell receptor beta chains follows, all from one sample in a study of cytomegalovirus exposure and HLA in healthy donors. TCRdb's table, derived via immunoSEQ multiplex PCR, lists solely in-frame clones and lacks some. The sample carries approximately 150,000 clones, about 68% recorded once. Material for sequencing was PBMCs. These receptors all stem from a female donor in good health and CMV-seronegative. Both conserved end residues are part of each CDR3. D genes are given only for firm matches. Clone sizes are given selectively: once, few, many, or a class where the clone is expanded.

size: once; V: TRBV6-5; J: TRBJ2-5; D: TRBD2; CDR3: CASSYGRGGRSETQYF; DNA: TGTGCCAGCAGTTACGGGCGGGGGGGCCGGTCCGAGACCCAGTACTTC
size: NA; V: TRBV5-1; J: TRBJ1-1; D: TRBD1; CDR3: CASSTTGRNTEAFF; DNA: TGCGCCAGCAGCACGACAGGGCGGAACACTGAAGCTTTCTTT
size: NA; V: TRBV29-1; J: TRBJ1-1; D: NA; CDR3: CSVTGHLNTEAFF; DNA: TGCAGCGTAACAGGGCACTTGAACACTGAAGCTTTCTTT
size: NA; V: TRBV5-4; J: TRBJ2-3; D: NA; CDR3: CASSLETTSTDTQYF; DNA: TGTGCCAGCAGCTTGGAAACCACTAGCACAGATACGCAGTATTTT
size: NA; V: TRBV30; J: TRBJ1-3; D: TRBD1; CDR3: CAWLRGPGGNTIYF; DNA: TGTGCCTGGTTGAGGGGGCCGGGTGGAAACACCATATATTTT
size: few; V: TRBV4-2; J: TRBJ1-4; D: NA; CDR3: CASSQAPGEKLFF; DNA: TGTGCCAGCAGCCAAGCGCCAGGGGAAAAACTGTTTTTT
size: NA; V: TRBV19; J: TRBJ1-2; D: NA; CDR3: CASSIDGSHYGYTF; DNA: TGTGCCAGTAGTATAGATGGGAGCCACTATGGCTACACCTTC
size: NA; V: TRBV9; J: TRBJ2-1; D: NA; CDR3: CASSLQGGYNEQFF; DNA: TGTGCCAGCAGCCTACAGGGGGGGTACAATGAGCAGTTCTTC
size: few; V: TRBV7-2; J: TRBJ2-7; D: NA; CDR3: CASSSSRLSYEQYF; DNA: TGTGCCAGCAGCTCGTCTCGGTTGTCCTACGAGCAGTACTTC
size: few; V: TRBV7-2; J: TRBJ2-1; D: NA; CDR3: CASSDAGTFRNEQFF; DNA: TGTGCCAGCAGCGACGCCGGGACTTTTCGCAATGAGCAGTTCTTC
size: NA; V: TRBV30; J: TRBJ2-7; D: TRBD1; CDR3: CAWSGDRFSYEQYF; DNA: TGTGCCTGGAGTGGGGACAGGTTTTCCTACGAGCAGTACTTC
size: NA; V: TRBV5-1; J: TRBJ2-7; D: TRBD2; CDR3: CASRSLAGEPYEQYF; DNA: TGCGCCAGCAGGTCCTTGGCGGGAGAGCCCTACGAGCAGTACTTC
size: NA; V: TRBV25-1; J: TRBJ1-4; D: TRBD1; CDR3: CASSERQGALNEKLFF; DNA: TGTGCCAGCAGTGAACGGCAGGGGGCCCTTAATGAAAAACTGTTTTTT
size: few; V: TRBV6-6; J: TRBJ2-2; D: NA; CDR3: CASSSGELFF; DNA: TGTGCCAGTTCCTCCGGGGAGCTGTTTTTT
size: few; V: TRBV9; J: TRBJ2-7; D: NA; CDR3: CASSANQGISYEQYF; DNA: TGTGCCAGCAGCGCCAACCAGGGGATCTCCTACGAGCAGTACTTC
size: NA; V: TRBV27; J: TRBJ2-5; D: NA; CDR3: CASSPGQTGTQYF; DNA: TGTGCCAGCAGTCCGGGACAAACGGGGACCCAGTACTTC
size: NA; V: TRBV5-8; J: TRBJ1-5; D: TRBD1; CDR3: CASSWGQGNYQPQHF; DNA: TGTGCCAGCAGCTGGGGACAGGGGAACTATCAGCCCCAGCATTTT
size: NA; V: TRBV13; J: TRBJ2-7; D: TRBD1; CDR3: CASSTGTGAYEQYF; DNA: TGTGCCAGCAGCACCGGGACAGGGGCCTACGAGCAGTACTTC
size: once; V: TRBV28; J: TRBJ2-7; D: TRBD2; CDR3: CASSYASGSGANSYEQYF; DNA: TGTGCCAGCAGTTACGCTAGCGGGAGTGGAGCGAACTCCTACGAGCAGTACTTC
size: NA; V: TRBV7-9; J: TRBJ2-5; D: NA; CDR3: CASSLLQGQTQYF; DNA: TGTGCCAGCAGCTTATTACAGGGCCAGACCCAGTACTTC